These T cell receptor beta chains were read from a single sample in a study of blood T cell repertoires in COVID-19. Some clones are missing from TCRdb's copy, which holds only in-frame ones; the method was immunoSEQ multiplex PCR. The sample shows approximately 82,000 clones, 75% to 85% of them seen only once. The specimen was peripheral blood. The receptors come from a human donor in a cohort sampled during active COVID-19. CDR3s include the opening cysteine and the closing phenylalanine or tryptophan. Each record gives: clone size, D gene, V gene, J gene, CDR3 protein, CDR3 DNA. A D gene is named only where the DNA matches it firmly. For some rows the clone size is stated as once, few or many, or as a class when expanded; others skip it.

NA	TRBD2	TRBV5-1	TRBJ2-5	CASRRDGGIQETQYF	TGCGCCAGCAGGCGAGACGGGGGGATCCAAGAGACCCAGTACTTC
NA	TRBD2	TRBV4-1	TRBJ2-2	CASSHPRYRGGGELFF	TGCGCCAGCAGCCACCCCCGATACCGGGGGGGCGGGGAGCTGTTTTTT
NA	TRBD1	TRBV5-1	TRBJ1-2	CASSSSVLGTGFDGYTF	TGCGCCAGCAGCTCGTCGGTTCTAGGGACAGGGTTTGATGGCTACACCTTC
NA	TRBD2	TRBV7-2	TRBJ2-3	CASSSRLAISTDTQYF	TGTGCCAGCAGCTCCCGACTAGCGATTAGCACAGATACGCAGTATTTT
few	TRBD2	TRBV7-2	TRBJ2-7	CASSLAASGGIYEQYF	TGTGCCAGCAGCTTAGCTGCCAGCGGGGGAATATACGAGCAGTACTTC
NA	NA	TRBV3-1/TRBV3-2	TRBJ2-1	CASSHSPSSYNEQFF	TGTGCCAGCAGCCATAGTCCTAGCTCCTACAATGAGCAGTTCTTC
NA	TRBD1	TRBV3-1/TRBV3-2	TRBJ1-2	CASSRRQLVKDRGQHYGYTF	TGTGCCAGCAGCCGACGGCAGTTGGTGAAGGACAGGGGGCAGCACTATGGCTACACCTTC
NA	NA	TRBV6-5	TRBJ1-6	CASSYGGLLNSPLHF	TGTGCCAGCAGTTACGGGGGACTGCTTAATTCACCCCTCCACTTT
NA	NA	TRBV5-1	TRBJ2-5	CASSLAPGGETQYF	TGCGCCAGCAGCTTGGCCCCGGGTGGGGAGACCCAGTACTTC
NA	TRBD1	TRBV7-3	TRBJ2-2	CASSLLGQGNGELFF	TGTGCCAGCAGCTTATTAGGACAGGGTAACGGGGAGCTGTTTTTT
NA	TRBD2	TRBV7-9	TRBJ2-1	CASSPPGGEYNEQFF	TGTGCCAGCAGCCCGCCGGGAGGGGAGTACAATGAGCAGTTCTTC
NA	NA	TRBV5-1	TRBJ2-5	CASSLATDQETQYF	TGCGCCAGCAGCTTGGCTACAGACCAAGAGACCCAGTACTTC
NA	NA	TRBV9	TRBJ2-5	CASSVRQAGETQYF	TGTGCCAGCAGCGTAAGGCAGGCTGGAGAGACCCAGTACTTC
NA	NA	TRBV12-3/TRBV12-4	TRBJ1-1	CASSSREGPEAFF	TGTGCCAGCAGCTCCCGGGAGGGTCCTGAAGCTTTCTTT
NA	TRBD1	TRBV7-8	TRBJ1-2	CASSQGGQGAFGYTF	TGTGCCAGCAGCCAGGGGGGACAGGGGGCTTTTGGCTACACCTTC
once	NA	TRBV6-5	TRBJ2-2	CASSYGTGSTGELFF	TGTGCCAGCAGTTACGGGACCGGGAGCACCGGGGAGCTGTTTTTT
NA	TRBD1	TRBV6-5	TRBJ1-1	CASSYGTGLRNTEAFF	TGTGCCAGCAGTTACGGGACAGGCCTACGCAACACTGAAGCTTTCTTT
NA	NA	TRBV4-3	TRBJ1-4	CASSQGQGGEKLFF	TGCGCCAGCAGCCAAGGCCAGGGTGGTGAAAAACTGTTTTTT
NA	NA	TRBV5-4	TRBJ2-3	CASSRSGVSTDTQYF	TGTGCCAGCAGCCGATCGGGGGTGAGCACAGATACGCAGTATTTT
NA	NA	TRBV2	TRBJ2-3	CASTPGGGRSDTQYF	TGTGCCAGCACCCCTGGGGGGGGCAGGTCAGATACGCAGTATTTT
NA	TRBD1	TRBV2	TRBJ1-5	CASSVRGGYQPQHF	TGTGCCAGCAGTGTAAGAGGGGGCTACCAGCCCCAGCATTTT
NA	NA	TRBV5-1	TRBJ2-7	CASSLGLTGYSSYEQYF	TGCGCCAGCAGCTTGGGTTTGACAGGATACAGCTCCTACGAGCAGTACTTC
NA	TRBD1	TRBV7-6	TRBJ2-3	CASNIGQGAADTQYF	TGTGCCAGCAACATCGGACAGGGGGCAGCAGATACGCAGTATTTT
NA	NA	TRBV6-2/TRBV6-3	TRBJ2-3	CASSYPHRSRREDTQYF	TGTGCCAGCAGTTACCCCCACAGGTCCCGGAGGGAGGATACGCAGTATTTT
NA	TRBD1	TRBV29-1	TRBJ2-3	CSAPGDRGSTDTQYF	TGCAGCGCCCCCGGGGACAGGGGTAGCACAGATACGCAGTATTTT
NA	TRBD1	TRBV18	TRBJ2-7	CASSPRTGGSEQYF	TGTGCCAGCTCACCACGGACAGGGGGCAGCGAGCAGTACTTC
medium-sized	TRBD2	TRBV5-4	TRBJ2-3	CATTGGPQDTQYF	TGTGCCACCACGGGGGGGCCCCAAGATACGCAGTATTTT
NA	NA	TRBV3-1/TRBV3-2	TRBJ2-5	CASSQWGRNQETQYF	TGTGCCAGCAGCCAATGGGGCCGAAATCAAGAGACCCAGTACTTC